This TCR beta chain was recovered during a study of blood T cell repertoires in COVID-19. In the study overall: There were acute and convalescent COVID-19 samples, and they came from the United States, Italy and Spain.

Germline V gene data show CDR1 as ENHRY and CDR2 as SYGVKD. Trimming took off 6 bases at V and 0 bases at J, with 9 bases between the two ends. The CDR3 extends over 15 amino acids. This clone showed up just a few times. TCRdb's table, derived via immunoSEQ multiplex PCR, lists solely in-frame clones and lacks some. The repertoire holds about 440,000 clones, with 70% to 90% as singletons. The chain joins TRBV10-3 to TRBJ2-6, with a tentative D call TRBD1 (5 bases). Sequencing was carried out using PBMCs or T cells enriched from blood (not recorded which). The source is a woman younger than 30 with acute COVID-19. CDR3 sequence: CAISDSNSGANVLTF. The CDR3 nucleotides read TGTGCCATCAGCGACAGTAACTCTGGGGCCAACGTCCTGACTTTC.